One and the same sample provided the 11 T cell receptor beta chains below, sequenced in a study of blood T cell repertoires in COVID-19 (dated by TCRdb to between 2020 and 2021). The library came from the immunoSEQ multiplex PCR assay. Here the immuneACCESS table is served through TCRdb, limited to in-frame sequences with V and J called. Missing clones are a known gap in these copies; in checked studies unresolved V genes cover under half, and the rest lacks a known reason. The sample has about 350,000 clones on record, roughly nine tenths of them singletons. The top ten clonotypes cover 3.9% of the sample. Sequencing was performed on peripheral blood. The receptors here all came from a woman between 55 and 75 years old with COVID-19, enrolled during active disease.

The chain uses TRBV27 and TRBJ1-1; D is perhaps TRBD1 (6 bases). This CDR3 is 14 amino acids long. The germline V gene encodes CDR1 MNHEY and CDR2 SMNVEV (reference sequence). V shed 2 bases and J shed 5 bases, with 12 bases lying between them. The CDR3 sequence: CASSLVSGVTEAFF. As DNA, the CDR3 is TGTGCCAGCAGTTTAGTATCAGGGGTGACTGAAGCTTTCTTT.

The CDR3 bases are TGTGCCAGCAGAAAAACAGCCGGGACAGGGTATAATTCACCCCTCCACTTT. Its translation: CASRKTAGTGYNSPLHF. The rearrangement links TRBV27 to TRBJ1-6, with 9 positions matching TRBD1. This CDR3 is 17 amino acids long. V was pared by 6 bases and J by 4 bases, with 10 bases of the junction left unmatched. The germline CDR1 and CDR2 sequences are MNHEY and SMNVEV (reference sequence).

Concerning this clone: One end of the junction is discordant with germline, which a read error may explain. The chain couples TRBV5-6 to TRBJ1-1; D uncertain. Germline CDR1 SGHDT, CDR2 YYEEEE. The CDR3 is 11 amino acids. The CDR3 nucleotides read TGTGCCAGCAGCTTGGCCTCTGAGGCTTTCTTT. It codes for CASSLASEAFF.

The chain carries TRBV5-1 and TRBJ1-6; D might be TRBD1 (5 bases). V was trimmed by 0 bases and J by 0 bases, leaving 10 bases between them. Germline V gene lookup returns CDR1 SGHRS and CDR2 YFSETQ. This CDR3 has 17 amino acids. This CDR3 is CASSLATDSSYNSPLHF. CDR3 nucleotides: TGCGCCAGCAGCTTGGCAACAGACAGCTCCTATAATTCACCCCTCCACTTT.

CDR3 sequence reads: CASSQGGQGSRGYTF. DNA of the CDR3: TGCGCCAGCAGCCAAGGGGGACAGGGGTCTCGGGGCTACACCTTC. The rearrangement joins TRBV4-1 to TRBJ1-2, with 10 bases matching TRBD1. Trimming removed 1 base from V and 8 bases from J; junction bases left unmatched: 7. The CDR3 covers 15 residues. Germline V CDR1 and CDR2: MGHRA, YSYEKL.

This clone occurred once. The chain links TRBV29-1 to TRBJ1-5; the D is unclear. This CDR3 contains 16 residues. Germline V gene sequence: CDR1 SQVTM, CDR2 ANQGSEA. Trimming cost V 6 bases and J 0 bases, with 18 bases left between them. CDR3 coding DNA: TGCAGCGTCCCCACCCCTGGCCGCGGTAGCAATCAGCCCCAGCATTTT. Its translation: CSVPTPGRGSNQPQHF.

The chain is built from TRBV9 and TRBJ1-1, with 9 bases lining up with TRBD1. CDR1 is SGDLS and CDR2 is YYNGEE in the germline V gene. V dropped 0 bases and J dropped 9; count of bases not matched to a gene: 3. There are 13 residues in the CDR3. This CDR3 is CASSVGGTGKAFF. The CDR3 DNA sequence: TGTGCCAGCAGCGTAGGTGGGACAGGGAAAGCTTTCTTT.

This clone has a single count. This rearrangement joins TRBV7-9 to TRBJ2-5; TRBD2 matches at 12 bases. Germline trimming cut 5 bases from V and 2 bases from J; bases unmatched to any gene: 12. CDR3 size: 18 residues. CDR1 SEHNR and CDR2 FQNEAQ come from the germline V gene (reference sequence). The DNA of the CDR3 is TGTGCCAGCAGCACGTGGACTAGCGGGGTAAAGGTACAAGAGACCCAGTACTTC. Translated, it gives CASSTWTSGVKVQETQYF.

The chain couples TRBV7-9 to TRBJ2-7, with 9 bases aligning to TRBD1. Germline V CDR1 and CDR2: SEHNR, FQNEAQ (reference sequence). The V and J ends lost 5 bases and 5 bases, in that order; junction bases with no gene match: 13. The CDR3 covers 16 residues. The CDR3 DNA reads as TGTGCCAGCAGCCTATTCCGGGGACAGGGATCCCACGAGCAGTACTTC. As protein: CASSLFRGQGSHEQYF.

The rearrangement uses TRBV9 and TRBJ2-6; D unresolved. CDR1 is SGDLS and CDR2 is YYNGEE in the germline V gene. The V and J ends lost 4 bases and 0 bases respectively, with 8 bases between them. The CDR3 runs 15 residues. CDR3 in DNA: TGTGCCAGCAGCCTTTACATCTCTGGGGCCAACGTCCTGACTTTC. It translates to CASSLYISGANVLTF.

About this clone: Other DNA sequences in this specimen translate into the identical CDR3. The chain has TRBV2 and TRBJ1-5; TRBD1 aligns across 9 bases. This CDR3 spans 15 amino acids. V was pared by 5 bases and J by 4 bases, with 6 bases of the junction left unmatched. The germline V gene encodes CDR1 SNHLY and CDR2 FYNNEI. DNA of the CDR3: TGTGCCAGCAGTATCTCGGGACAGGGAAATCAGCCCCAGCATTTT. Amino acids: CASSISGQGNQPQHF.